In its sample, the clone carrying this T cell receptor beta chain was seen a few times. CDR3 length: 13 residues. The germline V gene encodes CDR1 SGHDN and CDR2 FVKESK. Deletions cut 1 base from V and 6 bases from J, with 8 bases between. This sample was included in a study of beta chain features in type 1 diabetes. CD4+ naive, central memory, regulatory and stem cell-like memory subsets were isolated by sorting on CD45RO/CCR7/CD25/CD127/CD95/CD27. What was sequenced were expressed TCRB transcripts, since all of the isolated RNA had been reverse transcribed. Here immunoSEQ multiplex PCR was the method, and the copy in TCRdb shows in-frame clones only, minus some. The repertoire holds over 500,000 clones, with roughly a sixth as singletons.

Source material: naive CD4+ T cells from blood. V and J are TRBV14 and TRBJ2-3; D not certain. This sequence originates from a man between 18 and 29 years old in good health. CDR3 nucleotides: TGTGCCAGCAGCCAAGCCCTCTTTGATACGCAGTATTTT. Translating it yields CASSQALFDTQYF.